This is a list of T cell receptor beta chains from one sample in a study of blood T cell repertoires in COVID-19. Assay used: immunoSEQ multiplex PCR; TCRdb lists only in-frame clones, some missing. The sample includes roughly 260,000 clones, 83% of them seen just once. Sequenced input: PBMCs or T cells enriched from blood (not recorded which). These receptor sequences come from a woman aged 35 to 49 who had been exposed to COVID-19. CDR3s include the opening cysteine and the closing phenylalanine or tryptophan. The D gene is left open where the match is weak. Some rows mark clone size as missing; the rest say once, few, many or name a class of expanded clone.

cdr3_nt,cdr3_aa,v_call,d_call,j_call,clone_size
TGTGCCAGCAGCCCTACAGGGGGTATGGCTAATGAAAAACTGTTTTTT,CASSPTGGMANEKLFF,TRBV4-2,TRBD1,TRBJ1-4,-
TGTGCCAGCAGCCTCGACCAGGGGACCCACTACGAGCAGTACTTC,CASSLDQGTHYEQYF,TRBV7-2,-,TRBJ2-7,-
TGTGCCAGCTCCCCCCATAGGCGACTAAACTACACCTTC,CASSPHRRLNYTF,TRBV18,-,TRBJ1-2,-
TGTGCCAGCAGCGACGTGACAGGGGGAGGCAATCAGCCCCAGCATTTT,CASSDVTGGGNQPQHF,TRBV4-2,TRBD1,TRBJ1-5,-
TGTGCCAGCGGTAACAGGGGGGCCTCTGAAGCTTTCTTT,CASGNRGASEAFF,TRBV7-9,TRBD1,TRBJ1-1,-
TGTGCCAGTAGTATTCGGGGGCCCCAGCATTTT,CASSIRGPQHF,TRBV19,-,TRBJ1-5,-
TGTGCCAGCAGCCAAGATCCGAGGGAGCGGGCCTCCTACGAGCAGTACTTC,CASSQDPRERASYEQYF,TRBV3-1/TRBV3-2,-,TRBJ2-7,-
TGCGCCAGCAGCTTAGAGGTCATGAACACTGAAGCTTTCTTT,CASSLEVMNTEAFF,TRBV5-1,-,TRBJ1-1,-
TGTGCCAGCACGGCGGGCGAACTCTACAATGAGCAGTTCTTC,CASTAGELYNEQFF,TRBV9,-,TRBJ2-1,-
TGTGCCAGCAGTTTAGGACAGACCCTCACCGGGGAGCTGTTTTTT,CASSLGQTLTGELFF,TRBV27,-,TRBJ2-2,few
TGTGCCAGCAGCTTACGGACACTCCAAGGCCCAACTAATGAAAAACTGTTTTTT,CASSLRTLQGPTNEKLFF,TRBV7-2,-,TRBJ1-4,-
TGTGCCAGCAGCTCAAGGATTGACCGGGACAGGGGGCACTCAGATACGCAGTATTTT,CASSSRIDRDRGHSDTQYF,TRBV7-9,TRBD1,TRBJ2-3,few
TGTGCCAGCAGCGGACTAGCGGGCCCGAGGAACTTC,CASSGLAGPRNF,TRBV2,TRBD2,TRBJ2-7,-
TGCGCCAGCAGCTCCCCGGGGACAGGCCAATACGAGCAGTACTTC,CASSSPGTGQYEQYF,TRBV5-1,TRBD1,TRBJ2-7,-
TGTGCCAGCAGCCCGATACTAGGAGAAGCGGAGACCCAGTACTTC,CASSPILGEAETQYF,TRBV7-9,-,TRBJ2-5,-
TGTGCCAGCAGCTTAGCCGCAGGGGGCCTTACGAGGTCACCCCTCCACTTT,CASSLAAGGLTRSPLHF,TRBV7-2,TRBD1,TRBJ1-6,-
TGTGCCAGCAGGAAGGACAGGCGGCAAGCTTTCTTT,CASRKDRRQAFF,TRBV25-1,TRBD1,TRBJ1-1,once
TGTGCCTGGAGTAAGGCGGGGGACCCCTGGGAGCAGTACTTC,CAWSKAGDPWEQYF,TRBV30,TRBD2,TRBJ2-7,-
TGTGCCAGCAGCAAGACACCGGGACAGGGACCCTACGAGCAGTACTTC,CASSKTPGQGPYEQYF,TRBV5-4,TRBD1,TRBJ2-7,-
TGTGCTAGTGGTTTTTACTCCGTAAGAGAGCAGTTCTTC,CASGFYSVREQFF,TRBV12-5,-,TRBJ2-1,-
TGTGCCAGCAGCCCTCGGGACAGGGGGAGGAGTGAAAAACTGTTTTTT,CASSPRDRGRSEKLFF,TRBV3-1/TRBV3-2,TRBD1,TRBJ1-4,-
TGTGCCAGCAGCAAAGGGACAGGGTATAGGGACACTGAAGCTTTCTTT,CASSKGTGYRDTEAFF,TRBV21-1,-,TRBJ1-1,-
TGTGCCAGCAGCGTAAGGGGGAACACTGAAGCTTTCTTT,CASSVRGNTEAFF,TRBV9,-,TRBJ1-1,-
TGTGCCAGCAGCCGGAGGGGACAGCGAGCAGATACGCAGTATTTT,CASSRRGQRADTQYF,TRBV28,-,TRBJ2-3,few
TGTGCCAGCAGTGAAGACTCCTACACCGGGGAGCTGTTTTTT,CASSEDSYTGELFF,TRBV2,-,TRBJ2-2,-
TGTGCCAGTAGTGGGGCGCGGACCACTGAAGCTTTCTTT,CASSGARTTEAFF,TRBV19,-,TRBJ1-1,once